Listed below are T cell receptor beta chains from one sample, sequenced in a study of OX40 agonist ivuxolimab in advanced cancers. Repertoires were generated with immunoSEQ multiplex PCR, while TCRdb's copy carries only in-frame clones and drops some. The sample has 45,000 to 60,000 clones; roughly 92% are singletons. The source was CD4+ or CD8+ T cells sorted from blood, collected in a trial of the OX40 agonist ivuxolimab. All receptors derive from an adult with an advanced solid tumor such as melanoma, head and neck, liver or kidney cancer. The CDR3 runs from the conserved cysteine through the conserved F or W. The D gene is left open where the match is weak. The listing skips clone size in some rows; elsewhere it reads once, few, many or a size class.

j_call clone_size d_call v_call cdr3_nt cdr3_aa
TRBJ1-1 NA TRBD1 TRBV11-2 TGTGCCAGCAGGGAGGGACAGGGGAGAGGGATGAACACTGAAGCTTTCTTT CASREGQGRGMNTEAFF
TRBJ1-1 NA NA TRBV29-1 TGCAGCGGGGTGGACAGCCACACTGAAGCTTTCTTT CSGVDSHTEAFF
TRBJ1-2 NA TRBD1 TRBV29-1 TGCAGCGTTGGGTTGAGACAGGGAGGTTATGGCTACACCTTC CSVGLRQGGYGYTF
TRBJ2-3 NA TRBD2 TRBV5-1 TGCGCCAGCAGCCCCCGGACTAGTGCAGATACGCAGTATTTT CASSPRTSADTQYF
TRBJ1-1 NA TRBD1 TRBV2 TGTGCCAGCTCCGGACAGGGCAACACTGAAGCTTTCTTT CASSGQGNTEAFF
TRBJ2-3 NA TRBD1 TRBV29-1 TGCAGCGCGATGGGACAGGGGATGACAGATACGCAGTATTTT CSAMGQGMTDTQYF
TRBJ1-5 NA NA TRBV19 TGTGCCAGTAGTAGGACCTGGAATCAGCCCCAGCATTTT CASSRTWNQPQHF
TRBJ1-2 NA NA TRBV6-5 TGTGCCAGCAGTTACGTGGGGGGGACGGTCTATGGCTACACCTTC CASSYVGGTVYGYTF
TRBJ1-1 NA NA TRBV6-6 TGTGCCAGCAGGGACGACGGCTTGAACACTGAAGCTTTCTTT CASRDDGLNTEAFF
TRBJ2-1 NA TRBD2 TRBV4-2 TGTGCCAGCAGCCATGGACTAGCGGGAGAGTATGACAATGAGCAGTTCTTC CASSHGLAGEYDNEQFF
TRBJ1-1 NA NA TRBV28 TGTGCCAGCATTTCGCCAAGCGGCAGTTACACTGAAGCTTTCTTT CASISPSGSYTEAFF
TRBJ2-3 NA TRBD1 TRBV5-1 TGCGCCAGCAGCAGAGGGACAGATTATAGCACAGATACGCAGTATTTT CASSRGTDYSTDTQYF
TRBJ2-7 NA NA TRBV19 TGTGCCAGTAGCCGGGACGACTCCTACGAGCAGTACTTC CASSRDDSYEQYF
TRBJ2-4 NA NA TRBV4-1 TGCGCCAGCAGCCAAGGTGTACTAGTCAAAAACATTCAGTACTTC CASSQGVLVKNIQYF
TRBJ1-1 once NA TRBV28 TGTGCCAGCAGTCTGGTGGGGTTTGCGATGAACACTGAAGCTTTCTTT CASSLVGFAMNTEAFF
TRBJ2-7 NA NA TRBV2 TGTGCCAGCAGATGGGATTTGGCTAGCTCCTACGAGCAGTACTTC CASRWDLASSYEQYF
TRBJ1-1 NA NA TRBV28 TGTGCCAGCAGTTTACCATCCCGGGGTAAAGCTTTCTTT CASSLPSRGKAFF
TRBJ2-5 NA NA TRBV5-6 TGTGCCAGCAGCCCCGGAGGGGAGACCCAGTACTTC CASSPGGETQYF
TRBJ2-3 few NA TRBV6-5 TGTGCCAGCAGGACTAGCACAGATACGCAGTATTTT CASRTSTDTQYF
TRBJ1-1 NA NA TRBV18 TGTGCCAGCTCACACCTGGAGGGGGGAGCTTTCTTT CASSHLEGGAFF
TRBJ2-7 NA NA TRBV18 TGTGCCAGCTCACCAAGCCATTACGGGACCTACGAGCAGTACTTC CASSPSHYGTYEQYF
TRBJ2-2 NA NA TRBV2 TGTGCCAGCAGCGACTGGGATAGTGGGACCACCGGGGAGCTGTTTTTT CASSDWDSGTTGELFF
TRBJ1-2 NA NA TRBV5-4 TGTGCCAGCAGCTTGGGGGGGCGTCAGAACTATGGCTACACCTTC CASSLGGRQNYGYTF
TRBJ1-5 NA TRBD1 TRBV7-3 TGTGCCAGCAGCCCCCGACAGGGCGGCCAGCCCCAGCATTTT CASSPRQGGQPQHF
TRBJ2-2 NA TRBD1 TRBV11-3 TGTGCCAGCAGCGAAAGACAGGGTCCGAACACCGGGGAGCTGTTTTTT CASSERQGPNTGELFF
TRBJ1-3 NA NA TRBV12-5 TGTGCTAGTGGTTTTAGGCTAGGAAACACCATATATTTT CASGFRLGNTIYF
TRBJ1-1 once NA TRBV5-6 TGTGCCAGCAGCTTGGAGAGAGAAGCTTTCTTT CASSLEREAFF
TRBJ1-5 NA TRBD1 TRBV4-1 TGCGCCAGCAGCCAAAATTTGGAGGGGGCGAGCAATCAGCCCCAGCATTTT CASSQNLEGASNQPQHF
TRBJ2-5 once TRBD2 TRBV5-4 TGTGCCAGCAGCCTTCTAGGCGGGAGGGAAGGAGAGACCCAGTACTTC CASSLLGGREGETQYF
TRBJ2-3 NA NA TRBV7-9 TGTGCCAGCACAAACGGGGATACGCAGTATTTT CASTNGDTQYF
TRBJ1-2 once NA TRBV7-2 TGTGCCAGCAGCTTAGACAGTCTGGTCCGCGATCATGGCTACACCTTC CASSLDSLVRDHGYTF
TRBJ2-5 NA TRBD1 TRBV7-8 TGTGCCAGCAGCCCTCCGGGACAGGGGGCGAAAGAGACCCAGTACTTC CASSPPGQGAKETQYF
TRBJ2-3 NA NA TRBV5-1 TGCGCCAGCAGCTTGCAGGGTGCGGATACGCAGTATTTT CASSLQGADTQYF
TRBJ1-2 NA NA TRBV2 TGTGCCAGCAGTGAAACCATGGGCAGGTCGGGAGGCTACACCTTC CASSETMGRSGGYTF
TRBJ2-5 NA TRBD2 TRBV11-2 TGTGCCAGCAGCTTACTAGGGAGGGCCCAAGAGACCCAGTACTTC CASSLLGRAQETQYF
TRBJ2-2 once NA TRBV27 TGTGCCAGCAGTTTCAGACAGCCAACCGGGGAGCTGTTTTTT CASSFRQPTGELFF
TRBJ2-3 NA TRBD2 TRBV5-1 TGCGCCAGCGCCCGGCCTAGCGGGGGGACAGATACGCAGTATTTT CASARPSGGTDTQYF
TRBJ2-7 NA TRBD2 TRBV2 TGTGCCAGCAGCCTCTGGGGGGGTTACGAGCAGTACTTC CASSLWGGYEQYF
TRBJ2-1 NA TRBD1 TRBV18 TGTGCCAGCTCACCACCCCGGGACAGGGGGGTCGATGAGCAGTTCTTC CASSPPRDRGVDEQFF
TRBJ1-1 once NA TRBV28 TGTGCCAGCAGCCCAGTCAGGGTAAGTGAAGCTTTCTTT CASSPVRVSEAFF
TRBJ1-1 NA NA TRBV7-3 TGTGCCAGCAGTCCCCCGGGGGCGAGGACTGAAGCTTTCTTT CASSPPGARTEAFF
TRBJ1-2 NA NA TRBV28 TGTGCCAGCGGGACGGTGGAGGGCTACACCTTC CASGTVEGYTF
TRBJ2-2 NA NA TRBV5-4 TGTGCCAGCAGCTGGGACCGAACCACCGGGGAGCTGTTTTTT CASSWDRTTGELFF
TRBJ2-2 NA TRBD1 TRBV6-1 TGTGCCAGCAGTTGGACAGGGGGCACCGGGGAGCTGTTTTTT CASSWTGGTGELFF
TRBJ2-3 NA NA TRBV7-9 TGTGCCAGCAGCCCCGGGACTAGCACAGATACGCAGTATTTT CASSPGTSTDTQYF